These T cell receptor beta chains were read from a single sample in a study of a mutant IDH1 vaccine in newly diagnosed glioma. No antigen is known for these receptors. Sequenced by immunoSEQ multiplex PCR; TCRdb stores in-frame clones only, minus some. The sample comprises tens of thousands of clones, roughly 75% of which are singletons, and 5% to 6% rests with the top ten. The sequences come from PBMCs, collected from a glioma patient whose treatment included an IDH1 peptide vaccine. The receptors stem from a man over 45 with glioma. Each CDR3 is given with its conserved first and last residue. The D gene is left open where the match is weak. Size is omitted from some rows. Given values are once, few, many or a class for expanded clones.

>TRBV5-5|TRBJ1-2|once|TRBD1
TGTGCCAGCAGGTTGGACAGGGTAGGAGGCTACACCTTC
CASRLDRVGGYTF
>TRBV5-4|TRBJ1-1|.|.
TGTGCCAGCAGCTTATCCGGGGGCCGCGGGGACACTGAAGCTTTCTTT
CASSLSGGRGDTEAFF
>TRBV6-5|TRBJ2-7|.|.
TGTGCCAGCAGGCCCGGGACCTCTTACGAGCAGTACTTC
CASRPGTSYEQYF
>TRBV5-1|TRBJ2-2|few|.
TGCGCCAGCAGCGTCACAGGGAACACCGGGGAGCTGTTTTTT
CASSVTGNTGELFF
>TRBV2|TRBJ2-7|.|.
TGTGCCAGCAGATCCCAACCCCGCGACAGCTACTACTCCTACGAGCAGTACTTC
CASRSQPRDSYYSYEQYF
>TRBV25-1|TRBJ1-1|.|.
TGTGCCAGCAGTGCCAAAACAGGGAGTGAAGCTTTCTTT
CASSAKTGSEAFF
>TRBV30|TRBJ2-7|.|TRBD1
TGTGCCTGGAGTTATGGGACAGGGGTCCTCGAGCAGTACTTC
CAWSYGTGVLEQYF
>TRBV5-1|TRBJ1-1|.|.
TGCGCCAGCAGCTTATACATGAACACTGAAGCTTTCTTT
CASSLYMNTEAFF
>TRBV5-4|TRBJ2-3|.|TRBD1
TGTGCCAGCAGCCCCCGGACAGGGATAGGCACAGATACGCAGTATTTT
CASSPRTGIGTDTQYF
>TRBV27|TRBJ2-7|.|TRBD1
TGTGCCAGCAGTATTACGAGCAGGGGGCACGCGTACTTC
CASSITSRGHAYF
>TRBV12-5|TRBJ2-5|.|TRBD2
TGTGCTAGTGGTTTGGTAAGAGCTAGCGGGGACCAAGAGACCCAGTACTTC
CASGLVRASGDQETQYF
>TRBV7-2|TRBJ2-7|.|.
TGTGCCAGCAGCCCTCAGGGAGGTGCGTACGAGCAGTACTTC
CASSPQGGAYEQYF
>TRBV27|TRBJ2-3|.|.
TGTGCCAGCAGTTCCCCGCAGGAAATCACAGATACGCAGTATTTT
CASSSPQEITDTQYF
>TRBV6-5|TRBJ1-5|once|.
TGTGCCAGCAGTCCCTCATGGGACCTTAATCAGCCCCAGCATTTT
CASSPSWDLNQPQHF
>TRBV9|TRBJ2-2|.|.
TGTGCCAGCAGCGCGACAGTACTTCCGCCCACCGGGGAGCTGTTTTTT
CASSATVLPPTGELFF
>TRBV2|TRBJ1-6|.|.
TGTGCCAGCACATCAGGGGTGATTAATTCACCCCTCCACTTT
CASTSGVINSPLHF
>TRBV7-9|TRBJ1-6|.|TRBD1
TGTGCCAGCAGCGCCACCCCGGACAGGAATAATTCACCCCTCCACTTT
CASSATPDRNNSPLHF
>TRBV7-2|TRBJ1-1|.|.
TGTGCCAGCTACATTTTGGGACGGGTGGCTGAAGCTTTCTTT
CASYILGRVAEAFF
>TRBV2|TRBJ2-7|.|TRBD1
TGTGCCAGCATATACGGGACAGGCCTCTACGAGCAGTACTTC
CASIYGTGLYEQYF
>TRBV5-1|TRBJ2-3|once|.
TGCGCCAGCAGCCCTTCGGCGGCGGTGACAGATACGCAGTATTTT
CASSPSAAVTDTQYF
>TRBV18|TRBJ2-5|.|TRBD1
TGTGCCAGCGGCACAGGGGGCCGCCAAGAGACCCAGTACTTC
CASGTGGRQETQYF
>TRBV7-2|TRBJ1-3|.|.
TGTGCCAGCGAAGCTTACGTAAACTCTGGAAACACCATATATTTT
CASEAYVNSGNTIYF
>TRBV30|TRBJ2-7|few|TRBD1
TGTGCCTGGAGCGCCACAGGGGGCTACGAGCAGTACTTC
CAWSATGGYEQYF